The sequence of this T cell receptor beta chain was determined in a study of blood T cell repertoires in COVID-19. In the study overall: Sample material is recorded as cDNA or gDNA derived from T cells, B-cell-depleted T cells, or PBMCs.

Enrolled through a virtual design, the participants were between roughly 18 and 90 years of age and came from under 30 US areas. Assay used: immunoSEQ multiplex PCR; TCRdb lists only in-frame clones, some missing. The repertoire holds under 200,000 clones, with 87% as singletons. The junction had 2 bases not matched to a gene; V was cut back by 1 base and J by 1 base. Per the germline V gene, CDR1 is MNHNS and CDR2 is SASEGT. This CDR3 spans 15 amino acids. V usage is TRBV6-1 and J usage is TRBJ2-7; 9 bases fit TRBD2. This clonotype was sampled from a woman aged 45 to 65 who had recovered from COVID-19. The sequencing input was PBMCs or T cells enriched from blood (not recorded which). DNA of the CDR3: TGTGCCAGCAGTGAAGGACTAGCGGAATCCTACGAGCAGTACTTC. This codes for CASSEGLAESYEQYF.